This T cell receptor beta chain was profiled in a study of shared clonotypes between healthy human individuals. For every subset, genomic DNA was evenly distributed across several immunoSEQ plates. Among the unsorted PBMC samples, replicate PCRs used around 270 ng DNA, 25,000 to 30,000 T cell genomes. The table came from immunoSEQ multiplex PCR; TCRdb's copy has only in-frame clones and leaves some out. The table lists some 480,000 clones, roughly 78% of them singletons, with approximately 12% in the top ten. Trimming stripped 1 base from V and 0 bases from J, with 16 bases between. CDR3 length: 17 residues. In germline, CDR1 is SGHDN, CDR2 FVKESK. The unsorted samples had tens of millions of PBMCs used for genomic DNA.

This chain uses TRBV14 with TRBJ2-7; D may be TRBD1 or TRBD2 (5 bases each). The TCR comes from a woman in her forties in good health. Some clones in this sample may be carry-over from other donors' samples. The specimen was PBMCs. The CDR3 DNA follows: TGTGCCAGCAGCCAAGCTAGTAGGGACGGAGTCTCCTACGAGCAGTACTTC. The encoded protein is CASSQASRDGVSYEQYF.